Below, 11 T cell receptor beta chains from the same sample are listed, as sequenced in a study of coeliac disease (dated by TCRdb to between 2020 and 2023). Paper-wide results and their limitations: Compared with controls, active coeliac intraepithelial and lamina propria samples had TRB and TRG repertoires of lower clonality, which suggests that diverse T cells were recruited.

The protocol used for the library was the immunoSEQ multiplex PCR assay. TCRdb limited this immuneACCESS table to in-frame rearrangements with V and J called. A share of clones is missing; checked studies link under half to unresolved V genes, and the rest is unexplained. The sample records over 6,500 clones, approximately 74% of which are singletons. The top ten hold under 4.5% of the sample. These receptors' antigens are unknown. Material for sequencing was lamina propria lymphocytes from the gut. The cell subset or site label for this specimen denotes: lamina propria cell (LPC) fraction of small intestinal biopsy. All receptors come from a young woman with active celiac disease.

On this clone: Distinct nucleotide sequences in the sample also encode this CDR3. The CDR3 sequence: CASSLRWGHEQYF. The DNA of the CDR3 is TGTGCCAGCAGCTTAAGGTGGGGCCATGAGCAGTACTTC. The chain uses TRBV7-3 and TRBJ2-7, with D possibly TRBD1 on 5 matching bases. Trimming took 1 base from V and 7 from J, leaving 11 bases between them. The germline V gene encodes CDR1 SGHTA and CDR2 FQGTGA. The CDR3 is 13 residues long. The variable domain in full, completed from reference TRBV7-3 and TRBJ2-7, reads GAGVSQTPSNKVTEKGKYVELRCDPISGHTALYWYRQSLGQGPEFLIYFQGTGAADDSGLPNDRFFAVRPEGSVSTLKIQRTERGDSAVYLCASSLRWGHEQYFGPGTRLTVT.

This chain joins TRBV18 and TRBJ2-1; D remains ambiguous. CDR1 and CDR2 (germline): KGHSH, LQKENI. V lost 0 bases to trimming and J lost 9 bases, with 9 bases between them. The CDR3 runs 13 residues. The CDR3 spells CASSPPSGPEQFF. DNA of the CDR3: TGTGCCAGCTCACCACCGTCAGGTCCTGAGCAGTTCTTC. The variable domain in full, completed from reference TRBV18 and TRBJ2-1, reads NAGVMQNPRHLVRRRGQEARLRCSPMKGHSHVYWYRQLPEEGLKFMVYLQKENIIDESGMPKERFSAEFPKEGPSILRIQQVVRGDSAAYFCASSPPSGPEQFFGPGTRLTVL.

CDR3 sequence reads: CASSYAVSTDTQYF. In DNA form, the CDR3 reads TGTGCCAGCAGTTACGCAGTTAGCACAGATACGCAGTATTTT. The rearrangement uses TRBV6-5 and TRBJ2-3; no definite D call. Germline values: CDR1 MNHEY, CDR2 SVGAGI. Trimming shortened V by 2 bases and J by 0 bases, and 6 bases separated the two germline ends. The CDR3 extends over 14 amino acids.

This clone was observed a handful of times. The chain uses TRBV27 and TRBJ2-3; tentative D call: TRBD2 (6 bases). The germline V gene encodes CDR1 MNHEY and CDR2 SMNVEV (reference sequence). The CDR3 consists of 15 residues. Trimming removed 7 bases at V and 9 bases at J, with 23 bases between. The CDR3 reads CASTGPGTSGGTQYF. The CDR3, as DNA: TGTGCCAGCACCGGACCCGGGACCTCCGGAGGGACGCAGTATTTT.

There are a few counts of this clone. The chain has TRBV2 and TRBJ2-2; D might be TRBD2 (5 bases). This CDR3 has 14 residues. Per germline, CDR1 SNHLY and CDR2 FYNNEI. V was trimmed by 6 bases and J by 4 bases, leaving 12 bases between them. The CDR3 DNA is TGTGCCAGCAGACTAGGATACGGCACCGGGGAGCTGTTTTTT. Its translation: CASRLGYGTGELFF.

The chain uses TRBV5-1 and TRBJ1-2; D is unclear. V lost 3 bases and J lost 3, with 15 bases in between. In germline, CDR1 is SGHRS, CDR2 YFSETQ. There are 15 residues in the CDR3. DNA for the CDR3: TGCGCCAGCAGCTATCAGGCGAGATACTACTATGGCTACACCTTC. This translates into CASSYQARYYYGYTF.

This clone was recorded a few times. The rearrangement uses TRBV5-1 and TRBJ2-5; possible D gene TRBD2, 6 bases. Germline loops: CDR1 SGHRS, CDR2 YFSETQ. Trimming left V 0 bases short and J 5 bases short, with 11 bases between. The CDR3 covers 14 residues. CDR3: CASSLGLVEETQYF. For the CDR3, the DNA is TGCGCCAGCAGCTTGGGACTAGTGGAGGAGACCCAGTACTTC.

This clone has only a few counts. The J gene is TRBJ2-2, the V gene TRBV5-5; 7 bases line up with TRBD1. The germline V gene encodes CDR1 SGHKS and CDR2 YYEKEE (reference sequence). CDR3 length: 15 residues. V lost 2 bases and J lost 3; bases outside the gene matches: 4. In nucleotides, the CDR3 is TGTGCCAGCAGCTTCAGGGGGTACGACACCGGGGAGCTGTTTTTT. This codes for CASSFRGYDTGELFF.

This clone turned up a few times. This chain joins TRBV4-1 and TRBJ2-7, with no clear D. This CDR3 spans 14 amino acids. V lost 1 base and J 1 base, leaving 8 bases between the germline ends. Germline CDR1 and CDR2: MGHRA and YSYEKL. The CDR3 coding sequence is TGCGCCAGCAGCCAAGCATCGGGTTCCTACGAGCAGTACTTC. As protein: CASSQASGSYEQYF.

The chain recombines TRBV11-2 with TRBJ1-2; 10 nucleotides line up with TRBD1. Germline V gene data show CDR1 as SGHAT and CDR2 as FQNNGV. V lost 3 bases and J lost 3; bases outside the gene matches: 1. CDR3 length equals 14 residues. In nucleotides, the CDR3 is TGTGCCAGCAGCTTGGGACAGGGGTACTATGGCTACACCTTC. Translation gives CASSLGQGYYGYTF.

The chain couples TRBV5-1 to TRBJ2-3; D gene uncertain. V gave up 0 bases and J gave up 0 bases, with 5 bases separating them. The CDR3 contains 14 residues. Germline V gene sequence: CDR1 SGHRS, CDR2 YFSETQ. Here the CDR3 reads CASSLDSSTDTQYF. CDR3 nucleotides: TGCGCCAGCAGCTTGGACAGCAGCACAGATACGCAGTATTTT. The variable domain in full, with the rest retrieved from reference TRBV5-1 and TRBJ2-3, is KAGVTQTPRYLIKTRGQQVTLSCSPISGHRSVSWYQQTPGQGLQFLFEYFSETQRNKGNFPGRFSGRQFSNSRSEMNVSTLELGDSALYLCASSLDSSTDTQYFGPGTRLTVL.